Following are 32 T cell receptor beta chains from one sample sequenced in a study of CD8 T cells in Susac syndrome. With random hexamers, reverse transcription was performed on about 0.5 to 1 ug of RNA. Each CDR3 protein is one row after TCRdb ran MiXCR on the immunoSEQ multiplex PCR reads. The table has around 200,000 distinct CDR3 sequences, roughly 94% seen once; the top ten hold 0.082%. Sequencing was done on a sample of CD4+ T cells from PBMCs. The receptors come from a human donor with multiple sclerosis.

The chain is built from TRBV12-3 or TRBV12-4 and TRBJ2-3, with D maybe TRBD2 (6 bases). The CDR3 runs 14 residues. V lost 3 bases and J lost 6, with 13 bases in between. The chain's CDR3 is CASSFGGDGDTQYF. CDR3 bases: TGTGCCAGCAGTTTTGGCGGGGATGGGGATACGCAGTATTTT.

The chain is built from TRBV19 and TRBJ2-7, with 8 nucleotides matching TRBD1. Trimming took 0 bases from V and 5 from J; bases not matched to a gene: 6. This CDR3 region has 15 residues. CDR1 is LNHDA and CDR2 is SQIVND in the germline V gene (reference sequence). The CDR3 loop is CASSIDPDRANEQYF. The CDR3 region has the DNA TGTGCCAGTAGTATAGATCCGGACAGGGCCAACGAGCAGTACTTC.

The V call is TRBV7-2, the J call TRBJ1-6; D not resolved. CDR1 is SGHTA, CDR2 FQGNSA, per germline. The V and J ends lost 5 bases and 10 bases respectively, with 12 bases between them. CDR3 size: 13 residues. CDR3 sequence (DNA): TGTGCCAGCAGCCCCTTGCCTGTCTCACCCCTCCACTTT. This sequence encodes CASSPLPVSPLHF.

This chain links TRBV29-1 with TRBJ2-1, with D perhaps matching TRBD1 (5 bases). The V gene lost 7 bases and the J gene lost 1 base, with 17 bases spanning the gap. CDR3 length: 15 amino acids. CDR1 and CDR2 from the germline V gene are SQVTM and ANQGSEA. The CDR3 here is CSAKTVRGSYNEQFF. In DNA form, the CDR3 reads TGCAGCGCGAAGACAGTAAGGGGTTCCTACAATGAGCAGTTCTTC.

In its sample, this clonotype was seen once. This chain connects TRBV29-1 to TRBJ1-1, with D uncertain. The CDR3 spans 11 residues. V dropped 2 bases and J dropped 6 bases, with 7 bases sitting between them. The germline V gene encodes CDR1 SQVTM and CDR2 ANQGSEA. DNA of the CDR3: TGCAGCGTTGAAAGGCAGCCTGAAGCTTTCTTT. This sequence encodes CSVERQPEAFF.

The rearrangement uses TRBV20-1 and TRBJ1-6; TRBD1 might be the D (5 bases). CDR3 length: 15 residues. The ends were cut back, 2 bases at V and 7 bases at J, with 15 bases in the middle. Germline CDR1 and CDR2: DFQATT and SNEGSKA (reference sequence). CDR3 nucleotide sequence: TGCAGTGCTAGAAGGGAAGCGCGGACAAATTCACCCCTCCACTTT. It is translated as CSARREARTNSPLHF.

The chain recombines TRBV30 with TRBJ2-5, with D possibly being TRBD2 (6 bases). V was shortened by 7 bases and J by 4 bases, with 16 bases between the two germline ends. This CDR3 spans 13 amino acids. Germline loops: CDR1 GTSNPN, CDR2 SVGIG (reference sequence). This CDR3 reads CAFSPASVETQYF. The CDR3 DNA is TGTGCCTTCTCGCCCGCTAGCGTAGAGACCCAGTACTTC.

The chain is built from TRBV20-1 and TRBJ1-5; D is undetermined. V was trimmed by 5 bases and J by 1 base, leaving 6 bases between them. The CDR3 contains 12 residues. Germline V lookup: CDR1 DFQATT, CDR2 SNEGSKA (reference sequence). CDR3 loop: CSALGSNQPQHF. In DNA form, the CDR3 reads TGCAGTGCTTTGGGGAGCAATCAGCCCCAGCATTTT.

The rearrangement uses TRBV29-1 and TRBJ2-7, with D maybe TRBD1 (6 bases). Trimming cost V 5 bases and J 10 bases, with 21 bases left between them. This CDR3 spans 13 amino acids. Per germline, CDR1 SQVTM and CDR2 ANQGSEA. CDR3 sequence reads: CSVFLQGSVVQYF. DNA for the CDR3: TGCAGCGTTTTTCTACAGGGATCAGTCGTTCAGTACTTC.

The chain employs TRBV15 and TRBJ1-5; 7 nucleotides agree with TRBD1. CDR1 LNHNV and CDR2 YYDKDF come from the germline V gene (reference sequence). This CDR3 comprises 14 residues. Trimming removed 7 bases from V and 4 bases from J; junction bases left unmatched: 7. Written as DNA, the CDR3 is TGTGCCACCACCGAGAGACAGGGTAATCAGCCCCAGCATTTT. Amino acids: CATTERQGNQPQHF.

The J gene is TRBJ1-2, the V gene TRBV30; D unresolved. V lost 0 bases and J 0 bases, leaving 14 bases between the germline ends. CDR1 is GTSNPN, CDR2 SVGIG, per germline (reference sequence). CDR3 length: 16 amino acids. DNA for the CDR3: TGTGCCTGGAGTGTACGGAGGGTCCCAGCTAACTATGGCTACACCTTC. This translates into CAWSVRRVPANYGYTF.

The rearrangement links TRBV12-3 or TRBV12-4 to TRBJ2-7; D tentatively fits TRBD1 or TRBD2 (6 bases each). With 7 bases removed from V and 3 bases from J, the gap between germline ends came to 16 bases. The CDR3 runs to 14 residues. The CDR3 loop is CASTEKGGIYEQYF. DNA of the CDR3: TGTGCCAGCACCGAAAAGGGGGGCATCTACGAGCAGTACTTC.

The chain combines TRBV29-1 with TRBJ1-2, with a possible D match to TRBD1 (6 bases). Trimming removed 5 bases from V and 3 bases from J, with 10 bases in between. The CDR3 totals 12 residues. The germline gives CDR1 SQVTM, CDR2 ANQGSEA. The CDR3 spells CSVQQGDYGYTF. CDR3 nucleotide sequence: TGCAGCGTTCAACAGGGAGACTATGGCTACACCTTC.

V and J are TRBV5-4 and TRBJ2-7; perhaps TRBD1 as D (6 bases). Trimming stripped 2 bases from V and 1 base from J, with 10 bases between. This CDR3 comprises 14 residues. The germline V gene encodes CDR1 SGHNT and CDR2 YYREEE (reference sequence). The CDR3 DNA follows: TGTGCCAGCAGCTTAGGGGGTCGGTCCTACGAGCAGTACTTC. Translating it yields CASSLGGRSYEQYF.

The genes are TRBV23-1 and TRBJ2-7; D is unclear. TRBV23-1 counts as an open reading frame of uncertain function. The CDR3 loop spans 12 amino acids. The ends were cut back, 0 bases at V and 3 bases at J, with 3 bases in the middle. The CDR3 protein is CASSQSDYEQYV. Written as DNA, the CDR3 is TGCGCCAGCAGTCAATCCGACTACGAGCAGTACGTC.

For the CDR3, the DNA is TGCAGTGCTAGTGTGAGGGATAGGATGGGTGAGCAGTTCTTC. Protein: CSASVRDRMGEQFF. The chain links TRBV20-1 to TRBJ2-1; possible D gene TRBD2, 5 bases. Germline V gene lookup returns CDR1 DFQATT and CDR2 SNEGSKA (reference sequence). The CDR3 contains 14 residues. The V gene lost 3 bases and the J gene lost 9 bases, with 18 bases spanning the gap.

The chain has TRBV15 and TRBJ2-6, with a possible D match to TRBD1 (7 bases). The length of the CDR3 is 18 residues. CDR1 and CDR2 (germline): LNHNV, YYDKDF (reference sequence). V lost 5 bases and J lost 0, with 17 bases in between. CDR3: CATSAHRGLSSGANVLTF. The CDR3 DNA sequence: TGTGCCACCAGCGCACACAGGGGACTGAGCTCTGGGGCCAACGTCCTGACTTTC. Full variable domain (missing parts from reference TRBV15 and TRBJ2-6): DAMVIQNPRYQVTQFGKPVTLSCSQTLNHNVMYWYQQKSSQAPKLLFHYYDKDFNNEADTPDNFQSRRPNTSFCFLDIRSPGLGDTAMYLCATSAHRGLSSGANVLTFGAGSRLTVL.

This clonotype appeared once. V and J are TRBV5-4 and TRBJ1-6; 10 nucleotides align to TRBD1. CDR3 size: 16 residues. Germline-derived CDR1 and CDR2 are SGHNT and YYREEE (reference sequence). The V gene end was trimmed by 0 bases and the J gene end by 5 bases; junction bases not matched to a gene: 2. CDR3 sequence (DNA): TGTGCCAGCAGCTTGGGGACAGGGGGTAATAATTCACCCCTCCACTTT. Protein product: CASSLGTGGNNSPLHF.

V is TRBV3-1 and J is TRBJ2-7; D could derive from TRBD1 or TRBD2 (5 bases each). Germline values: CDR1 LGHDT, CDR2 YNNKEL (reference sequence). The CDR3 contains 14 residues. The V end was cut by 4 bases, the J end by 3 bases, with 13 bases between. The CDR3 DNA reads as TGTGCCAGCAGCCCGAGGGTGGGGGTCTACGAGCAGTACTTC. Amino acids: CASSPRVGVYEQYF.

The chain joins TRBV18 to TRBJ1-5, with 7 bases fitting TRBD1. The V segment lost 4 bases and the J segment 1 base; nucleotides outside the gene matches: 7. Germline values: CDR1 KGHSH, CDR2 LQKENI. This CDR3 region has 16 residues. CDR3: CASSQSTGNSNQPQHF. CDR3 in DNA: TGTGCCAGCTCACAATCGACAGGGAACAGCAATCAGCCCCAGCATTTT.

The rearrangement links TRBV10-3 to TRBJ2-3; 10 bases map to TRBD2. The CDR3 has 14 amino acids. Per the germline V gene, CDR1 is ENHRY and CDR2 is SYGVKD. V lost 9 bases to trimming and J lost 2 bases; unmatched junction nucleotides: 5. CDR3 DNA: TGTGCCATGCAGCGGGGGGGGTCCACAGATACGCAGTATTTT. Its protein is CAMQRGGSTDTQYF.

V is TRBV3-1 and J is TRBJ2-5; tentatively, D is TRBD1 or TRBD2 (6 bases each). Germline V gene data show CDR1 as LGHDT and CDR2 as YNNKEL (reference sequence). The CDR3 has 15 amino acids. With 5 bases removed from V and 5 bases from J, the gap between germline ends came to 18 bases. This chain's CDR3 is CASSSKRGVVETQYF. CDR3 nucleotide sequence: TGTGCCAGCAGCTCTAAGAGGGGGGTGGTCGAGACCCAGTACTTC.

This sequence joins TRBV27 and TRBJ2-1; the D gene is possibly TRBD2 (6 bases). This CDR3 is 14 amino acids long. Germline V gene lookup returns CDR1 MNHEY and CDR2 SMNVEV (reference sequence). V dropped 7 bases and J dropped 10 bases, with 20 bases sitting between them. CDR3 coding DNA: TGTGCCAGCAAACCGGGACTCCCGAATGAGGAGCAGTTCTTC. Protein sequence: CASKPGLPNEEQFF.

V usage is TRBV6-5 and J usage is TRBJ2-3; 7 nucleotides agree with TRBD2. V was clipped by 4 bases and J by 8 bases; unmatched bases: 12. The CDR3 consists of 15 residues. Germline values: CDR1 MNHEY, CDR2 SVGAGI. CDR3 in DNA: TGTGCCAGCAGTTCCCTAGCGGCCACGGGGGTTACGCAGTATTTT. This sequence encodes CASSSLAATGVTQYF.

This clonotype was found once. The CDR3 loop reads CSARDPTGEKLFF. The CDR3 region has the DNA TGCAGTGCTAGAGATCCGACAGGTGAAAAACTGTTTTTT. The chain links TRBV20-1 to TRBJ1-4; a possible D gene is TRBD1 (6 bases). The V end was cut by 0 bases, the J end by 7 bases, with 9 bases between. Germline CDR1 and CDR2: DFQATT and SNEGSKA (reference sequence). The CDR3 totals 13 residues.

V gene TRBV7-3 combines with J gene TRBJ2-1; 11 nucleotides match TRBD2. The germline gives CDR1 SGHTA, CDR2 FQGTGA. V was clipped by 1 base and J by 7 bases; unmatched bases: 6. This CDR3 is built from 16 residues. This chain's CDR3 is CASSLRASGGKNEQFF. The DNA of the CDR3 is TGTGCCAGCAGCTTAAGGGCTAGCGGGGGGAAAAATGAGCAGTTCTTC.

This sequence joins TRBV3-1 and TRBJ2-3, with a possible D match to TRBD2 (6 bases). CDR3 size: 13 residues. Germline V lookup: CDR1 LGHDT, CDR2 YNNKEL (reference sequence). The V end was cut by 4 bases, the J end by 8 bases, with 13 bases between. The CDR3 nucleotides read TGTGCCAGCAGCCCGAGGACTATCGGTACGCAGTATTTT. Amino acid sequence: CASSPRTIGTQYF.

The chain carries TRBV12-3 or TRBV12-4 and TRBJ1-1; D uncertain. The V end lost 1 base, the J end lost 6 bases, and 9 bases lay between the germline ends. The CDR3 covers 13 residues. This chain's CDR3 is CASSLVMGSEAFF. Written as DNA, the CDR3 is TGTGCCAGCAGTTTAGTCATGGGTTCTGAAGCTTTCTTT.

V is TRBV6-5 and J is TRBJ1-6; a weak D match, TRBD1 (6 bases). The germline gives CDR1 MNHEY, CDR2 SVGAGI. The V gene lost 0 bases and the J gene lost 9 bases, with 12 bases spanning the gap. This CDR3 spans 15 amino acids. The CDR3 spells CASSYSGQGSSPLHF. CDR3 bases: TGTGCCAGCAGTTACTCGGGGCAGGGGAGTTCACCCCTCCACTTT.

The V and J genes are TRBV20-1 and TRBJ1-2; D gene ambiguous. The germline CDR1 and CDR2 sequences are DFQATT and SNEGSKA (reference sequence). Trimming shortened V by 4 bases and J by 4 bases, and 10 bases separated the two germline ends. CDR3 length: 12 amino acids. CDR3 bases: TGCAGTGCTACTAAAGACTCCTATGGCTACACCTTC. Its translation is CSATKDSYGYTF.

The rearrangement joins TRBV27 to TRBJ1-5, with D uncertain. CDR1 and CDR2 from the germline V gene are MNHEY and SMNVEV (reference sequence). The CDR3 runs to 11 residues. V gave up 8 bases and J gave up 5 bases, with 7 bases separating them. The CDR3 loop is CASGVDQPQHF. The CDR3 DNA is TGTGCCAGCGGAGTAGATCAGCCCCAGCATTTT.

The gene calls are TRBV29-1 and TRBJ2-5; 7 positions match TRBD1. The CDR3 has 14 residues. Germline CDR1 and CDR2: SQVTM and ANQGSEA. With V trimmed by 3 bases and J by 5 bases, 9 bases remained unmatched. The CDR3 DNA reads as TGCAGCGTTGAGAAGGGGGCTGGATCGGAGACCCAGTACTTC. This codes for CSVEKGAGSETQYF.